One T cell receptor (beta chain) is described in this entry. In the PCR, 60 Vbeta and 13 Jbeta primers were used. Sequenced by immunoSEQ multiplex PCR; TCRdb stores in-frame clones only, minus some. The data contain about 38,000 clones, roughly 88% of them singletons. The entry originates in a study of cytomegalovirus exposure and HLA in healthy donors. J lost 2 bases, V lost 5 bases, and 4 bases had no gene match. CDR1 and CDR2 from the germline V gene are MNHNS and SASEGT. The CDR3 totals 14 residues. This chain uses TRBV6-1 with TRBJ2-3, with 7 bases fitting TRBD1. This TCR came from a woman in her 40s in good health and CMV-seropositive. Material: PBMCs. CDR3 nucleotides: TGTGCCAGCAGTTCCGGACAGGTCACAGATACGCAGTATTTT. This encodes CASSSGQVTDTQYF.